The 26 T cell receptor beta chains reported below all come from one sample, sequenced in a study of cytomegalovirus exposure and HLA in healthy donors. Amplification used 60 Vbeta primers and 13 Jbeta primers. TCRdb keeps only in-frame clones here, not all; method: immunoSEQ multiplex PCR. This table has 200,000 to 250,000 clones, about 88% appearing once. The sequenced material came from PBMCs. Every receptor here comes from a girl aged 2 to 9 in good health and CMV-seronegative.

The chain combines TRBV6-5 with TRBJ1-1; 8 nucleotides match TRBD1. This CDR3 is 15 amino acids long. CDR1 is MNHEY and CDR2 is SVGAGI in the germline V gene. Unmatched junction bases numbered 3, after V lost 3 bases and J lost 0 bases. CDR3 in amino acids: CASSYQQGVNTEAFF. The CDR3 region has the DNA TGTGCCAGCAGTTATCAACAGGGGGTGAACACTGAAGCTTTCTTT.

The chain uses TRBV7-9 and TRBJ2-7, with 8 bases lining up with TRBD2. CDR3 length: 15 amino acids. With 4 bases clipped from V and 7 bases from J, the junction kept 12 bases outside the gene matches. The germline gives CDR1 SEHNR, CDR2 FQNEAQ (reference sequence). The CDR3 DNA sequence: TGTGCCAGCAGCTATTTAGCGGGGCAACGACGGGAGCAGTACTTC. Protein sequence: CASSYLAGQRREQYF.

CDR3 sequence: CASSLSQGLSPQYF. The CDR3 DNA reads as TGTGCCAGCAGCTTGAGCCAGGGGCTCTCGCCCCAGTACTTC. V gene TRBV7-7 combines with J gene TRBJ2-5; TRBD1 might be the D (6 bases). V lost 3 bases and J lost 9, with 17 bases in between. Germline V gene lookup returns CDR1 SSHAT and CDR2 FNYEAQ (reference sequence). This CDR3 region has 14 residues.

The J gene is TRBJ1-1, the V gene TRBV5-1; TRBD1 aligns across 7 bases. The CDR3 loop spans 18 amino acids. J lost 10 bases, V lost 3 bases, and 24 bases had no gene match. Germline CDR1 reads SGHRS; CDR2 reads YFSETQ. CDR3 nucleotides: TGCGCCAGCAGCTCAGGTGGTTCCCTGCGACAGGGAAAGTTGCGAGCTTTCTTT. Translating it yields CASSSGGSLRQGKLRAFF. The full variable domain, with the rest looked up from reference TRBV5-1 and TRBJ1-1, is KAGVTQTPRYLIKTRGQQVTLSCSPISGHRSVSWYQQTPGQGLQFLFEYFSETQRNKGNFPGRFSGRQFSNSRSEMNVSTLELGDSALYLCASSSGGSLRQGKLRAFFGQGTRLTVV.

The J gene is TRBJ1-2, the V gene TRBV25-1; D not resolved. The ends were cut back, 0 bases at V and 4 bases at J, with 12 bases in the middle. Germline loops: CDR1 MGHDK, CDR2 SYGVNS. This CDR3 comprises 15 residues. The CDR3 sequence is CASSEYEGAPYGYTF. As DNA, the CDR3 is TGTGCCAGCAGTGAATACGAGGGTGCCCCCTATGGCTACACCTTC.

This clone was counted only a few times. The chain links TRBV6-5 to TRBJ1-5, with D possibly being TRBD1 (6 bases). The germline CDR1 and CDR2 sequences are MNHEY and SVGAGI. V lost 8 bases and J lost 3, with 17 bases in between. This CDR3 has 15 amino acids. CDR3 region: CASGRTRGDNQPQHF. The DNA of the CDR3 is TGTGCCAGCGGACGAACCAGGGGAGACAATCAGCCCCAGCATTTT.

The chain employs TRBV27 and TRBJ1-5; 7 nucleotides line up with TRBD1. The trim removed 5 bases at V and 2 bases at J, leaving 9 bases unmatched. This CDR3 has 16 residues. Germline V CDR1 and CDR2: MNHEY, SMNVEV (reference sequence). The CDR3 DNA reads as TGTGCCAGCAGTGGAGGAGGGGGCAGGGGCAATCAGCCCCAGCATTTT. It is translated as CASSGGGGRGNQPQHF.

V gene TRBV5-4 combines with J gene TRBJ1-6, with D unresolved. The CDR3 is made up of 8 amino acids. Germline V CDR1 and CDR2: SGHNT, YYREEE (reference sequence). This CDR3 is CGGSPLHF. CDR3 coding DNA: TGTGGAGGGTCACCCCTCCACTTT. Full variable domain (rest looked up from reference TRBV5-4 and TRBJ1-6): ETGVTQSPTHLIKTRGQQVTLRCSSQSGHNTVSWYQQALGQGPQFIFQYYREEENGRGNFPPRFSGLQFPNYSSELNVNALELDDSALYLCGGSPLHFGNGTRLTVT.

DNA for the CDR3: TGTGCCAGTAGTATGAAGGGGTATCTCTACGAGCAGTACTTC. Its translation is CASSMKGYLYEQYF. The V gene is TRBV19, the J gene TRBJ2-7; D may be TRBD1 (5 bases). The germline CDR1 and CDR2 sequences are LNHDA and SQIVND (reference sequence). The CDR3 has 14 amino acids. Trimming shortened V by 3 bases and J by 3 bases, and 12 bases separated the two germline ends.

The V and J genes are TRBV5-4 and TRBJ1-6, with D uncertain. Germline V gene data show CDR1 as SGHNT and CDR2 as YYREEE (reference sequence). V lost 1 base and J 9 bases, leaving 14 bases between the germline ends. This CDR3 is 15 amino acids long. Here the CDR3 reads CASSLTLGVSSPLHF. The DNA for the CDR3 is TGTGCCAGCAGCTTGACTTTAGGAGTTAGTTCACCCCTCCACTTT.

The CDR3 loop is CATSRGGLETQYF. The CDR3 nucleotides read TGTGCCACCAGCAGAGGGGGCCTAGAGACCCAGTACTTC. The chain joins TRBV15 to TRBJ2-5; D may be TRBD1 (5 bases). Germline CDR1 reads LNHNV; CDR2 reads YYDKDF (reference sequence). This CDR3 comprises 13 residues. Trimming shortened V by 1 base and J by 4 bases, and 7 bases separated the two germline ends.

CDR3 in amino acids: CASSQAQGTTNEKLFF. Here the CDR3 DNA reads TGTGCCAGCAGCCAAGCTCAGGGAACAACTAATGAAAAACTGTTTTTT. This sequence joins TRBV4-2 and TRBJ1-4; possible D gene TRBD1, 5 bases. V was shortened by 1 base and J by 0 bases, with 9 bases between the two germline ends. The CDR3 spans 16 residues. In germline, CDR1 is LGHNA, CDR2 YNFKEQ.

The CDR3 here is CASSIDPQGNQPQHF. The CDR3 DNA is TGTGCCAGTAGTATAGATCCGCAGGGGAATCAGCCCCAGCATTTT. The chain carries TRBV19 and TRBJ1-5; TRBD1 might be the D (6 bases). In germline, CDR1 is LNHDA, CDR2 SQIVND (reference sequence). The CDR3 covers 15 residues. Trimming left V 0 bases short and J 4 bases short, with 10 bases between.

The chain carries TRBV30 and TRBJ2-5; 9 bases align to TRBD1. V gave up 0 bases and J gave up 4 bases; unmatched junction bases: 0. The CDR3 is 13 amino acids. Germline values: CDR1 GTSNPN, CDR2 SVGIG (reference sequence). This chain's CDR3 is CAWSVQGAETQYF. Written as DNA, the CDR3 is TGTGCCTGGAGTGTACAGGGGGCAGAGACCCAGTACTTC.

This chain links TRBV4-1 with TRBJ2-1; TRBD2 aligns across 10 bases. V dropped 0 bases and J dropped 3; count of bases not matched to a gene: 8. The CDR3 is 18 residues long. CDR1 and CDR2 from the germline V gene are MGHRA and YSYEKL. The CDR3 loop is CASSQESGRESVYNEQFF. DNA for the CDR3: TGCGCCAGCAGCCAAGAAAGCGGGAGGGAATCCGTCTACAATGAGCAGTTCTTC.

V gene TRBV10-1 combines with J gene TRBJ2-3, with 8 bases aligning to TRBD2. Germline V gene lookup returns CDR1 WNHNN and CDR2 SYGVQD (reference sequence). This CDR3 contains 16 residues. The V and J ends lost 4 bases and 3 bases, in that order; junction bases with no gene match: 9. The CDR3 region is CASSAVAGRRTDTQYF. CDR3 DNA: TGCGCCAGCAGTGCAGTAGCGGGAAGGAGAACAGATACGCAGTATTTT.

This rearrangement joins TRBV11-3 to TRBJ2-7; D gene ambiguous. The CDR3 covers 14 residues. V was pared by 1 base and J by 3 bases, with 10 bases between. Germline CDR1 reads SGHNT; CDR2 reads YENEEA. The CDR3 loop is CASSLVVISYEQYF. The CDR3 DNA sequence: TGTGCCAGCAGCTTAGTAGTCATTAGCTACGAGCAGTACTTC.

This clone was found once. The rearrangement links TRBV5-4 to TRBJ2-5; D might be TRBD2 (5 bases). V was cut by 5 bases and J by 4 bases, with 15 bases left in between. Germline V CDR1 and CDR2: SGHNT, YYREEE (reference sequence). The CDR3 runs to 14 residues. CDR3 coding DNA: TGTGCCAGCAGTCTTATAGGCGAGGGAGAGACCCAGTACTTC. As protein: CASSLIGEGETQYF. Based on the CDR3 plus reference TRBV5-4 and TRBJ2-5, the full variable domain is ETGVTQSPTHLIKTRGQQVTLRCSSQSGHNTVSWYQQALGQGPQFIFQYYREEENGRGNFPPRFSGLQFPNYSSELNVNALELDDSALYLCASSLIGEGETQYFGPGTRLLVL.

In DNA form, the CDR3 reads TGTGCCACCAGCAGTACAGGGTACGAGCAGTACTTC. Protein sequence: CATSSTGYEQYF. The rearrangement uses TRBV15 and TRBJ2-7, with a possible D match to TRBD1 (6 bases). V was cut by 3 bases and J by 4 bases, with 7 bases left in between. CDR1 LNHNV and CDR2 YYDKDF come from the germline V gene (reference sequence). The CDR3 has 12 amino acids.

The rearrangement links TRBV7-8 to TRBJ1-3, with TRBD1 matching 8 bases. Germline loops: CDR1 SGHVS, CDR2 FQNEAQ. The CDR3 consists of 16 residues. The trim removed 1 base at V and 7 bases at J, leaving 9 bases unmatched. CDR3 DNA: TGTGCCAGCAGCTTAGACGGACAGGGTAGATGGAACACCATATATTTT. Its translation is CASSLDGQGRWNTIYF. The full variable domain, its missing parts supplied by reference TRBV7-8 and TRBJ1-3, is GAGVSQSPRYKVAKRGQDVALRCDPISGHVSLFWYQQALGQGPEFLTYFQNEAQLDKSGLPSDRFFAERPEGSVSTLKIQRTQQEDSAVYLCASSLDGQGRWNTIYFGEGSWLTVV.

The chain combines TRBV19 with TRBJ1-5; TRBD1 agrees at 9 bases. Germline V gene data show CDR1 as LNHDA and CDR2 as SQIVND (reference sequence). With V trimmed by 3 bases and J by 0 bases, 9 bases remained unmatched. The CDR3 consists of 18 residues. CDR3 coding DNA: TGTGCCAGTAGTATTCGGGACAGGGTGGGGTATAGCAATCAGCCCCAGCATTTT. It translates to CASSIRDRVGYSNQPQHF.

This clone has just one count. The chain couples TRBV6-5 to TRBJ2-1; TRBD2 agrees at 7 bases. CDR1 and CDR2 from the germline V gene are MNHEY and SVGAGI. V was pared by 3 bases and J by 9 bases, with 5 bases of the junction left unmatched. The CDR3 is 13 residues long. As DNA, the CDR3 is TGTGCCAGCAGTTATCCAGGGAGGGCTGAGCAGTTCTTC. It specifies CASSYPGRAEQFF.

The chain uses TRBV5-1 and TRBJ1-2, with D hard to call. The CDR3 is made up of 14 amino acids. The germline V gene has CDR1 SGHRS and CDR2 YFSETQ. Trimming took off 0 bases at V and 4 bases at J, with 10 bases between the two ends. CDR3 sequence (DNA): TGCGCCAGCAGCTTGGGGAGCGCGCCCTATGGCTACACCTTC. Protein: CASSLGSAPYGYTF.

This clone was seen once. The V gene is TRBV6-5, the J gene TRBJ1-5; D ambiguous. With 0 bases removed from V and 6 bases from J, the gap between germline ends came to 6 bases. CDR1 is MNHEY, CDR2 SVGAGI, per germline. The CDR3 loop spans 13 amino acids. CDR3 loop: CASSYSRIQPQHF. CDR3 sequence (DNA): TGTGCCAGCAGTTACTCGAGGATTCAGCCCCAGCATTTT.

The chain couples TRBV5-1 to TRBJ2-2; maybe TRBD1 (6 bases). Trimming stripped 4 bases from V and 6 bases from J, with 19 bases between. In germline, CDR1 is SGHRS, CDR2 YFSETQ. This CDR3 comprises 16 residues. In DNA form, the CDR3 reads TGCGCCAGCAGCGTCGGGACAAAGTCATATGCCGGGGAGCTGTTTTTT. This sequence encodes CASSVGTKSYAGELFF.

In its sample, this clone was seen once. This chain joins TRBV15 and TRBJ1-5; TRBD1 matches at 9 bases. V trimming: 0 bases; J trimming: 2 bases; junction bases outside the gene matches: 8. This CDR3 comprises 18 residues. Germline V CDR1 and CDR2: LNHNV, YYDKDF (reference sequence). The chain's CDR3 is CATSREGTGLWGNQPQHF. In DNA, the CDR3 is TGTGCCACCAGCAGAGAGGGGACAGGGTTGTGGGGCAATCAGCCCCAGCATTTT.